A single sample is the source of the 29 T cell receptor beta chains below, sequenced in a study of human T cells and chemical hapten exposure. TCRdb reprocessed the RACE reads with MiXCR, giving one entry per CDR3 protein. The table includes 350,000 to 450,000 distinct CDR3 sequences, roughly 5.3% detected once. This sample's time point: pre-sensitization, week 0. Treatment of the sample: therapeutic diphenylcyclopropenone sensitization with weekly scalp DPC. The sequencing used whole blood, collected in connection with sensitization to the hapten diphenylcyclopropenone (DPC). These receptors were obtained from a woman aged 50 to 60 with alopecia areata. Some clones in this sample may be carry-over from other donors' samples.

This clonotype was seen more than once but under ten times. The chain combines TRBV9 with TRBJ2-5; D is perhaps TRBD2 (6 bases). From germline, CDR1 is SGDLS and CDR2 YYNGEE. Trimming removed 3 bases from V and 7 bases from J, with 19 bases in between. The CDR3 sequence is 15 residues long. The CDR3 sequence is CASSGLGDGQGTQYF. The CDR3 DNA sequence: TGTGCCAGCAGCGGACTAGGGGACGGCCAGGGGACCCAGTACTTC.

This clonotype was observed many times. The CDR3, as DNA: TGTGCCACCCCAGGGACACTAGGCTACACCTTC. Translated: CATPGTLGYTF. The chain uses TRBV24-1 and TRBJ1-2, with a possible D match to TRBD1 (6 bases). V lost 9 bases and J 8 bases, leaving 12 bases between the germline ends. The CDR3 contains 11 residues. The germline V gene encodes CDR1 KGHDR and CDR2 SFDVKD.

This clonotype was seen ten or more times. This chain uses TRBV7-9 with TRBJ1-6, with D tentatively TRBD1 (5 bases). V was cut by 4 bases and J by 7 bases, with 5 bases left in between. CDR1 and CDR2 (germline): SEHNR, FQNEAQ (reference sequence). This CDR3 is built from 12 residues. CDR3 DNA sequence: TGTGCCAGCAGCTGGGACAATTCACCCCTCCACTTT. Protein product: CASSWDNSPLHF.

The chain employs TRBV28 and TRBJ2-3, with unresolved D. This CDR3 region has 15 residues. The V end was cut by 5 bases, the J end by 4 bases, with 16 bases between. Germline loops: CDR1 MDHEN, CDR2 SYDVKM. CDR3 amino acids: CASSPRTRFPDTQYF. The CDR3 nucleotides read TGTGCCAGCAGTCCCCGGACCCGATTCCCAGATACGCAGTATTTT. The whole variable domain, filled in from reference TRBV28 and TRBJ2-3, reads DVKVTQSSRYLVKRTGEKVFLECVQDMDHENMFWYRQDPGLGLRLIYFSYDVKMKEKGDIPEGYSVSREKKERFSLILESASTNQTSMYLCASSPRTRFPDTQYFGPGTRLTVL.

This clonotype was seen at least ten times. The chain joins TRBV24-1 to TRBJ2-4; D not certain. The CDR3 has 16 residues. Germline lookup yields CDR1 KGHDR and CDR2 SFDVKD. V lost 5 bases and J 5 bases, leaving 18 bases between the germline ends. The CDR3 here is CATSATTASTQNIQYF. Here the CDR3 DNA reads TGTGCCACCAGTGCCACGACCGCCTCCACCCAAAACATTCAGTACTTC.

This clonotype has only a few counts. This sequence joins TRBV5-5 and TRBJ1-6; D is unresolved. The germline gives CDR1 SGHKS, CDR2 YYEKEE (reference sequence). The CDR3 consists of 15 residues. Trimming took 0 bases from V and 9 from J, leaving 13 bases between them. The CDR3 DNA reads as TGTGCCAGCAGCTTGGGCTCCAGCGGTTCTTCACCCCTCCACTTT. Translating it yields CASSLGSSGSSPLHF.

The CDR3 is CASSEPPQNLNTEAFF. The CDR3 DNA reads TGTGCCAGCAGTGAACCGCCTCAGAACCTGAACACTGAAGCTTTCTTT. The rearrangement uses TRBV2 and TRBJ1-1; D ambiguous. The length of the CDR3 is 16 residues. V was cut by 2 bases and J by 0 bases, with 13 bases left in between. Germline values: CDR1 SNHLY, CDR2 FYNNEI.

This clonotype was picked up a small number of times. The rearrangement joins TRBV20-1 to TRBJ2-1, with D perhaps TRBD2 (5 bases). Trimming stripped 3 bases from V and 8 bases from J, with 23 bases between. CDR1 DFQATT and CDR2 SNEGSKA come from the germline V gene (reference sequence). The CDR3 sequence is 16 residues long. CDR3 protein: CSASRAGTRQIDEQFF. The CDR3 nucleotides read TGCAGTGCTAGTAGGGCGGGCACAAGACAAATAGATGAGCAGTTCTTC.

This clonotype was counted at least ten times. The V call is TRBV29-1, the J call TRBJ2-3; D remains ambiguous. Trimming stripped 7 bases from V and 5 bases from J, with 19 bases between. Germline values: CDR1 SQVTM, CDR2 ANQGSEA. The CDR3 has 14 residues. The CDR3, as DNA: TGCAGCGCAGACTCCCTAGACCTGGGAGATACGCAGTATTTT. This codes for CSADSLDLGDTQYF.

This clonotype is classed as medium-sized. V is TRBV7-9 and J is TRBJ2-7; perhaps TRBD2 as D (6 bases). The germline gives CDR1 SEHNR, CDR2 FQNEAQ (reference sequence). The CDR3 contains 15 residues. V was shortened by 1 base and J by 1 base, with 11 bases between the two germline ends. The CDR3 loop is CASSLGRVPSYEQYF. The CDR3 nucleotides are TGTGCCAGCAGCTTAGGGAGGGTTCCATCCTACGAGCAGTACTTC.

This clonotype was recorded many times. The chain joins TRBV5-1 to TRBJ1-1; possible D gene TRBD1, 6 bases. Germline V gene lookup returns CDR1 SGHRS and CDR2 YFSETQ. The CDR3 loop spans 12 amino acids. Trimming removed 0 bases from V and 8 bases from J, with 8 bases in between. CDR3 in DNA: TGCGCCAGCAGCTTGGGCGGACAGGAAGCTTTCTTT. This encodes CASSLGGQEAFF.

This clonotype was seen at least ten times. This sequence joins TRBV29-1 and TRBJ2-7; 9 bases align to TRBD1. The CDR3 consists of 12 residues. Germline CDR1 SQVTM, CDR2 ANQGSEA. Trimming took 6 bases from V and 3 from J; bases not matched to a gene: 3. The CDR3 bases are TGCAGCGTCGGGACAGGGCTCTACGAGCAGTACTTC. Amino acid sequence: CSVGTGLYEQYF.

The genes are TRBV12-3 or TRBV12-4 and TRBJ2-5; D is perhaps TRBD1 or TRBD2 (6 bases each). Trimming stripped 4 bases from V and 5 bases from J, with 20 bases between. The CDR3 is made up of 16 amino acids. CDR3 in DNA: TGTGCCAGCAGTTCCGATAGCGTGGGGGGCGTTGAGACCCAGTACTTC. It encodes CASSSDSVGGVETQYF.

This clonotype was counted ten times or more. The chain joins TRBV28 to TRBJ2-7; the D is unclear. The germline V gene encodes CDR1 MDHEN and CDR2 SYDVKM. CDR3 length equals 13 residues. V shed 6 bases and J shed 6 bases, with 15 bases lying between them. CDR3 nucleotide sequence: TGTGCCAGCAGGGCAGGCGCCTCAGTCGAGCAGTACTTC. As protein: CASRAGASVEQYF.

This clonotype came up many times. The V and J genes are TRBV20-1 and TRBJ1-6; D is unresolved. There are 15 residues in the CDR3. CDR1 is DFQATT, CDR2 SNEGSKA, per germline (reference sequence). V lost 0 bases, J lost 7 bases, and 13 bases lay in between. Here the CDR3 DNA reads TGCAGTGCTAGAGATCGGCAGGCCGGGAATTCACCCCTCCACTTT. Residues: CSARDRQAGNSPLHF.

This clonotype showed up many times. CDR3 region: CASSQDWGRALDTQYF. The CDR3 bases are TGCGCCAGCAGCCAAGATTGGGGGAGGGCCCTAGATACGCAGTATTTT. The V gene is TRBV4-3, the J gene TRBJ2-3, with 7 bases lining up with TRBD2. The CDR3 contains 16 residues. Germline CDR1 is LGHNA and CDR2 is YSLEER. Trimming removed 0 bases from V and 5 bases from J; junction bases left unmatched: 8.

The chain recombines TRBV10-3 with TRBJ2-1; D is possibly TRBD2 (6 bases). The CDR3 totals 15 residues. With 2 bases removed from V and 0 bases from J, the gap between germline ends came to 8 bases. Germline CDR1 is ENHRY and CDR2 is SYGVKD. CDR3 DNA: TGTGCCATCAGTGAGGGGGGAGGCTCCTACAATGAGCAGTTCTTC. Translating gives CAISEGGGSYNEQFF.

V is TRBV6-5 and J is TRBJ1-5; D ambiguous. The V end lost 5 bases, the J end lost 7 bases, and 15 bases lay between the germline ends. CDR3 length: 14 residues. CDR1 and CDR2 (germline): MNHEY, SVGAGI. For the CDR3, the DNA is TGTGCCAGCAGTCCCGGGTCCCCCGCCCAGCCCCAGCATTTT. This gives the protein CASSPGSPAQPQHF.

The chain joins TRBV10-3 to TRBJ2-3, with 8 bases that match TRBD2. V trimming: 0 bases; J trimming: 4 bases; junction bases outside the gene matches: 6. The length of the CDR3 is 16 residues. The germline V gene has CDR1 ENHRY and CDR2 SYGVKD. CDR3: CAISESASGSADTQYF. Written as DNA, the CDR3 is TGTGCCATCAGTGAGTCTGCCAGCGGGAGCGCAGATACGCAGTATTTT.

This clonotype was counted many times. The chain couples TRBV20-1 to TRBJ2-7; TRBD1 matches 9 bases. Germline CDR1 DFQATT, CDR2 SNEGSKA (reference sequence). V lost 5 bases and J lost 5; bases outside the gene matches: 4. The CDR3 is 12 residues long. This CDR3 reads CSASRDRDEQYF. The CDR3 nucleotides read TGCAGTGCTTCCCGGGACAGGGACGAGCAGTACTTC.

The chain recombines TRBV28 with TRBJ1-1, with D tentatively TRBD1 (5 bases). There are 12 residues in the CDR3. Germline assignment: CDR1 MDHEN and CDR2 SYDVKM. V lost 6 bases and J 5 bases, leaving 10 bases between the germline ends. CDR3 sequence: CASRLAGTEAFF. In DNA form, the CDR3 reads TGTGCCAGCAGACTAGCAGGGACTGAAGCTTTCTTT.

This clonotype was detected many times. The genes are TRBV9 and TRBJ2-1; 9 bases match TRBD2. CDR3 length: 19 amino acids. The V and J ends lost 4 bases and 3 bases, in that order; junction bases with no gene match: 17. Germline CDR1 reads SGDLS; CDR2 reads YYNGEE. CDR3 in amino acids: CASSSGGGLAGPHYNEQFF. DNA of the CDR3: TGTGCCAGCAGCTCCGGTGGGGGGCTAGCGGGACCACACTACAATGAGCAGTTCTTC.

Of note for this clonotype: The CDR3 carries no conserved terminal phenylalanine or tryptophan, so it likely arises from a read error. This rearrangement joins TRBV18 to TRBJ2-5; no clear D. Germline V gene sequence: CDR1 KGHSH, CDR2 LQKENI. The length of the CDR3 is 11 residues. The CDR3: CASSSPETQYL. CDR3 sequence (DNA): TGTGCCAGCTCATCACCGGAGACCCAGTACTTG.

This clonotype was counted many times. The chain uses TRBV4-3 and TRBJ1-1, with no clear D. From germline, CDR1 is LGHNA and CDR2 YSLEER. The germline V and J ends were trimmed by 2 bases and 1 base, with 8 bases remaining between them. This CDR3 comprises 14 residues. CDR3 sequence: CASSQYTRNTEAFF. The CDR3, as DNA: TGCGCCAGCAGCCAATACACAAGGAACACTGAAGCTTTCTTT.

This clonotype was counted between two and nine times. The CDR3 is CASSAIYEMNTEAFF. CDR3 coding DNA: TGTGCCAGCAGCGCCATTTACGAGATGAACACTGAAGCTTTCTTT. The chain employs TRBV9 and TRBJ1-1, with unresolved D. Trimming shortened V by 3 bases and J by 0 bases, and 12 bases separated the two germline ends. Germline V lookup: CDR1 SGDLS, CDR2 YYNGEE. The CDR3 is 15 residues long.

The chain recombines TRBV9 with TRBJ1-2; TRBD1 aligns across 8 bases. The V segment lost 8 bases and the J segment 3 bases; nucleotides outside the gene matches: 6. The germline CDR1 and CDR2 sequences are SGDLS and YYNGEE. CDR3 length: 13 residues. CDR3 sequence (DNA): TGTGCCAGTTCAGGGGGCGCTGACTATGGCTACACCTTC. It codes for CASSGGADYGYTF.

This clonotype was detected a few times. The rearrangement joins TRBV28 to TRBJ2-6, with 7 bases fitting TRBD1. The CDR3 is 16 residues long. V lost 5 bases and J lost 3; bases outside the gene matches: 7. CDR1 is MDHEN and CDR2 is SYDVKM in the germline V gene. CDR3 protein: CASSIRQGGGANVLTF. The CDR3 DNA is TGTGCCAGCAGTATTCGACAGGGCGGTGGGGCCAACGTCCTGACTTTC.

In its sample, this clonotype was seen many times. The chain links TRBV18 to TRBJ2-3; D is undetermined. The CDR3 is 15 residues long. Trimming left V 2 bases short and J 2 bases short, with 11 bases between. CDR1 is KGHSH and CDR2 is LQKENI in the germline V gene. The CDR3 DNA is TGTGCCAGCTCACCATTGCGAGGAACCACAGATACGCAGTATTTT. It encodes CASSPLRGTTDTQYF.

This clonotype was seen many times. The chain carries TRBV6-2 or TRBV6-3 and TRBJ2-1; 10 bases map to TRBD2. CDR1 and CDR2 (germline): MNHEY, SVGEGT. This CDR3 is built from 15 residues. V shed 2 bases, J shed 4 bases, and the junction held 2 bases outside the gene matches. The CDR3 coding sequence is TGTGCCAGCAGTTACACGACTAGCGGGTACAATGAGCAGTTCTTC. Encoded protein: CASSYTTSGYNEQFF.